This passage covers 26 T cell receptor beta chains from one sample sequenced in a study of beta chain features in type 1 diabetes. Expressed TCRB transcripts were sequenced after all isolated RNA was converted to cDNA. The table came from immunoSEQ multiplex PCR; TCRdb's copy has only in-frame clones and leaves some out. This table has a few hundred thousand clones, 25% to 35% appearing once. The sample comprised central memory CD4+ T cells from blood. The receptor source for this set is a man aged 25-45 years in good health.

The V gene is TRBV19, the J gene TRBJ2-3; D remains unclear. This CDR3 is 14 amino acids long. V lost 4 bases and J lost 4, with 12 bases in between. Germline V CDR1 and CDR2: LNHDA, SQIVND (reference sequence). The CDR3 sequence: CASSSNVGPDTQYF. CDR3 bases: TGTGCCAGTAGTAGCAATGTCGGACCAGATACGCAGTATTTT.

There are many counts of this clone. This chain links TRBV1 with TRBJ1-2. TRBV1 is flagged as a pseudogene. The length of the CDR3 is 14 residues. The CDR3 loop is CTSSLTQCTTGYTF. The CDR3 DNA reads as TGCACCAGCAGCCTGACCCAATGTACCACCGGCTACACCTTC.

This chain joins TRBV6-6 and TRBJ2-5; tentatively, D is TRBD2 (5 bases). The CDR3 is made up of 13 amino acids. Per germline, CDR1 MNHNY and CDR2 SVGAGI (reference sequence). Trimming removed 7 bases at V and 5 bases at J, with 14 bases between. CDR3: CASNKLVSETQYF. DNA for the CDR3: TGTGCCAGCAATAAACTAGTGTCGGAGACCCAGTACTTC.

Only a few counts were recorded for this clone. The chain has TRBV19 and TRBJ2-3; D is undetermined. The CDR3 loop spans 12 amino acids. Germline V gives CDR1 LNHDA, CDR2 SQIVND (reference sequence). V lost 7 bases, J lost 4 bases, and 9 bases lay in between. The DNA for the CDR3 is TGTGCCAGTACGAACCGGGCAGATACGCAGTATTTT. It is translated as CASTNRADTQYF.

The table lists this clone with a few counts. The rearrangement joins TRBV7-9 to TRBJ2-3, with TRBD2 matching 8 bases. CDR1 is SEHNR, CDR2 FQNEAQ, per germline (reference sequence). The J segment lost 0 bases and the V segment lost 5 bases, leaving 4 bases of the junction unmatched. The CDR3 has 15 residues. The CDR3 region has the DNA TGTGCCAGCAGCCCACTAGCGGCTAGCACAGATACGCAGTATTTT. Translating gives CASSPLAASTDTQYF.

This clone has only a few counts. The rearrangement uses TRBV7-2 and TRBJ2-1; 8 positions match TRBD2. V shed 3 bases, J shed 7 bases, and the junction held 5 bases outside the gene matches. This CDR3 has 14 residues. Looked up from germline, CDR1 is SGHTA and CDR2 is FQGNSA. The CDR3 nucleotides read TGTGCCAGCAGCTTGAGACGGGAGGGGAATGAGCAGTTCTTC. Translation: CASSLRREGNEQFF.

This clone appeared a few times. V gene TRBV7-9 combines with J gene TRBJ1-2; 9 bases are a match to TRBD1. Germline trimming cut 1 base from V and 3 bases from J; bases unmatched to any gene: 6. The length of the CDR3 is 16 residues. CDR1 and CDR2 (germline): SEHNR, FQNEAQ (reference sequence). The CDR3 DNA reads TGTGCCAGCAGCTTAGAGCGGGACAGGGTGGACTATGGCTACACCTTC. Its translation: CASSLERDRVDYGYTF.

Here the CDR3 reads CAWIKPGRTEAFF. CDR3 DNA sequence: TGTGCCTGGATAAAGCCAGGGAGGACTGAAGCTTTCTTT. The V call is TRBV30, the J call TRBJ1-1; the D gene is possibly TRBD1 (5 bases). V lost 4 bases and J 5 bases, leaving 14 bases between the germline ends. The germline V gene encodes CDR1 GTSNPN and CDR2 SVGIG (reference sequence). This CDR3 contains 13 residues. Full variable domain (outside the CDR3, taken from reference TRBV30 and TRBJ1-1): SQTIHQWPATLVQPVGSPLSLECTVEGTSNPNLYWYRQAAGRGLQLLFYSVGIGQISSEVPQNLSASRPQDRQFILSSKKLLLSDSGFYLCAWIKPGRTEAFFGQGTRLTVV.

This clone was counted a few times. The CDR3 is CASSLRVSPSTDTQYF. In DNA, the CDR3 is TGCGCCAGCAGCTTGAGGGTCAGCCCAAGCACAGATACGCAGTATTTT. The chain couples TRBV5-1 to TRBJ2-3; no reliable D call. Deletions cut 1 base from V and 0 bases from J, with 12 bases between. Germline assignment: CDR1 SGHRS and CDR2 YFSETQ. The CDR3 has 16 amino acids.

The chain is built from TRBV2 and TRBJ2-2; D might be TRBD1 or TRBD2, each matching 5 bases. Germline CDR1 is SNHLY and CDR2 is FYNNEI. CDR3 length: 15 residues. Trimming stripped 7 bases from V and 0 bases from J, with 12 bases between. CDR3 sequence: CASNPGQTNTGELFF. CDR3 nucleotide sequence: TGTGCCAGCAATCCGGGGCAAACGAACACCGGGGAGCTGTTTTTT.

This clone was counted many times. Within the sample, other DNA sequences also encode this same CDR3. The genes are TRBV30 and TRBJ2-5; TRBD1 might be the D (6 bases). CDR1 is GTSNPN, CDR2 SVGIG, per germline (reference sequence). The CDR3 has 14 amino acids. Deletions cut 2 bases from V and 5 bases from J, with 15 bases between. The CDR3 spells CAWSPLGGGETQYF. In DNA form, the CDR3 reads TGTGCCTGGAGTCCCCTAGGGGGTGGCGAGACCCAGTACTTC.

The chain is built from TRBV29-1 and TRBJ2-7, with no clear D. Trimming removed 4 bases at V and 0 bases at J, with 13 bases between. The germline V gene has CDR1 SQVTM and CDR2 ANQGSEA. The CDR3 is 14 residues long. As DNA, the CDR3 is TGCAGCGTTGTTCTAGTAACGAGCTCCTACGAGCAGTACTTC. The encoded protein is CSVVLVTSSYEQYF.

V usage is TRBV14 and J usage is TRBJ2-1; weak D call: TRBD2 (5 bases). The CDR3 runs 15 residues. Deletions cut 4 bases from V and 6 bases from J, with 16 bases between. CDR1 and CDR2 from the germline V gene are SGHDN and FVKESK. The CDR3 reads CASSRAASRVNEQFF. For the CDR3, the DNA is TGTGCCAGCAGCCGGGCGGCTAGCAGAGTCAATGAGCAGTTCTTC.

J is TRBJ2-1 and V is TRBV10-3; 13 bases match TRBD2. The CDR3 runs 14 residues. CDR1 is ENHRY and CDR2 is SYGVKD in the germline V gene. The V segment lost 11 bases and the J segment 9 bases; nucleotides outside the gene matches: 10. DNA of the CDR3: TGTGCCTCTTCAGAGACTAGCGGGAGGACTGAGCAGTTCTTC. It encodes CASSETSGRTEQFF.

The chain is built from TRBV6-5 and TRBJ2-4; perhaps TRBD1 as D (6 bases). V was pared by 3 bases and J by 3 bases, with 15 bases between. The V gene's germline CDR1 is MNHEY and CDR2 SVGAGI. The CDR3 totals 16 residues. Written as DNA, the CDR3 is TGTGCCAGCAGTTATTTAGGGGGAGACGGCAAAAACATTCAGTACTTC. It is translated as CASSYLGGDGKNIQYF.

A few counts support this clone. This chain uses TRBV25-1 with TRBJ1-1, with D tentatively TRBD1 (6 bases). V lost 8 bases and J lost 4, with 20 bases in between. CDR1 is MGHDK, CDR2 SYGVNS, per germline. CDR3 length: 15 residues. The CDR3 reads CASREERFRGTEAFF. CDR3 in DNA: TGTGCCAGCCGAGAAGAAAGATTCAGGGGCACTGAAGCTTTCTTT.

The chain carries TRBV5-6 and TRBJ2-1; 7 bases line up with TRBD2. This CDR3 contains 16 residues. With V trimmed by 2 bases and J by 6 bases, 11 bases remained unmatched. Germline V CDR1 and CDR2: SGHDT, YYEEEE. The CDR3 bases are TGTGCCAGCAGCTTTGACTTAGCGGGTCCCACCAATGAGCAGTTCTTC. It encodes CASSFDLAGPTNEQFF.

The V gene is TRBV25-1, the J gene TRBJ2-2; D may be TRBD1 (5 bases). V lost 3 bases and J lost 5, with 13 bases in between. The germline V gene has CDR1 MGHDK and CDR2 SYGVNS. CDR3 length: 15 residues. DNA for the CDR3: TGTGCCAGCAGTGACTCAAGGGGTTGGACCGGGGAGCTGTTTTTT. Encoded protein: CASSDSRGWTGELFF.

There are a few counts of this clone. The chain links TRBV7-2 to TRBJ2-1; D possibly corresponds to TRBD2 (6 bases). The V gene lost 1 base and the J gene lost 4 bases, with 14 bases spanning the gap. The CDR3 has 16 amino acids. CDR1 and CDR2 (germline): SGHTA, FQGNSA. This CDR3 is CASSLVGSGAYNEQFF. As DNA, the CDR3 is TGTGCCAGCAGCTTAGTGGGTAGCGGAGCGTACAATGAGCAGTTCTTC.

The chain combines TRBV2 with TRBJ2-7; 7 bases are shared with TRBD2. Trimming took 6 bases from V and 6 from J; bases not matched to a gene: 2. This CDR3 is 11 amino acids long. CDR1 is SNHLY, CDR2 FYNNEI, per germline. This chain's CDR3 is CASSREGEQYF. The CDR3 bases are TGTGCCAGCAGCAGGGAGGGCGAGCAGTACTTC.

The chain carries TRBV30 and TRBJ1-3; D remains ambiguous. Trimming pared 4 bases from V and 4 bases from J, leaving 14 bases between. The CDR3 has 14 residues. Germline V gene sequence: CDR1 GTSNPN, CDR2 SVGIG (reference sequence). The CDR3 bases are TGTGCCTGGAACAGTAGATCGCAAGGAAACACCATATATTTT. The encoded protein is CAWNSRSQGNTIYF.

This clone has only a few counts. The rearrangement links TRBV4-3 to TRBJ2-1; tentative D call: TRBD2 (6 bases). V lost 0 bases, J lost 2 bases, and 11 bases lay in between. Germline V gene sequence: CDR1 LGHNA, CDR2 YSLEER. The CDR3 is made up of 16 amino acids. CDR3: CASSQEPSATYNEQFF. For the CDR3, the DNA is TGCGCCAGCAGCCAAGAGCCTAGCGCAACCTACAATGAGCAGTTCTTC.

This clone was picked up many times. The rearrangement links TRBV30 to TRBJ2-6; TRBD1 or TRBD2 may be the D gene (5 bases each). V lost 4 bases and J lost 0, with 19 bases in between. This CDR3 region has 18 residues. From germline, CDR1 is GTSNPN and CDR2 SVGIG (reference sequence). This CDR3 is CAWNPGRTKFSGANVLTF. CDR3 DNA sequence: TGTGCCTGGAATCCGGGACGGACAAAATTCTCTGGGGCCAACGTCCTGACTTTC.

This clone was seen more than once but under ten times. This rearrangement joins TRBV7-2 to TRBJ2-3; 10 bases line up with TRBD2. The V and J ends lost 3 bases and 1 base, in that order; junction bases with no gene match: 13. The CDR3 runs 19 residues. Per germline, CDR1 SGHTA and CDR2 FQGNSA. DNA for the CDR3: TGTGCCAGCAGCTTGTCCACTGGAGTTAGCGGGGGGCGCACAGATACGCAGTATTTT. It codes for CASSLSTGVSGGRTDTQYF. Full variable domain (remainder filled in from reference TRBV7-2 and TRBJ2-3): GAGVSQSPSNKVTEKGKDVELRCDPISGHTALYWYRQSLGQGLEFLIYFQGNSAPDKSGLPSDRFSAERTGGSVSTLTIQRTQQEDSAVYLCASSLSTGVSGGRTDTQYFGPGTRLTVL.

The rearrangement joins TRBV2 to TRBJ2-3; 12 bases are a match to TRBD2. From germline, CDR1 is SNHLY and CDR2 FYNNEI. The CDR3 extends over 15 amino acids. The V and J ends lost 5 bases and 4 bases, in that order; junction bases with no gene match: 4. CDR3 in DNA: TGTGCCAGCAGTCGACTAGCGGGAGTGTCAGATACGCAGTATTTT. Translated, it gives CASSRLAGVSDTQYF.

This clone was seen only a few times. This rearrangement joins TRBV29-1 to TRBJ1-1, with D maybe TRBD1 (5 bases). This CDR3 comprises 13 residues. Trimming pared 6 bases from V and 2 bases from J, leaving 13 bases between. Per germline, CDR1 SQVTM and CDR2 ANQGSEA. The CDR3 is CSVNLQGNTEAFF. CDR3 in DNA: TGCAGCGTAAATCTCCAGGGTAACACTGAAGCTTTCTTT.